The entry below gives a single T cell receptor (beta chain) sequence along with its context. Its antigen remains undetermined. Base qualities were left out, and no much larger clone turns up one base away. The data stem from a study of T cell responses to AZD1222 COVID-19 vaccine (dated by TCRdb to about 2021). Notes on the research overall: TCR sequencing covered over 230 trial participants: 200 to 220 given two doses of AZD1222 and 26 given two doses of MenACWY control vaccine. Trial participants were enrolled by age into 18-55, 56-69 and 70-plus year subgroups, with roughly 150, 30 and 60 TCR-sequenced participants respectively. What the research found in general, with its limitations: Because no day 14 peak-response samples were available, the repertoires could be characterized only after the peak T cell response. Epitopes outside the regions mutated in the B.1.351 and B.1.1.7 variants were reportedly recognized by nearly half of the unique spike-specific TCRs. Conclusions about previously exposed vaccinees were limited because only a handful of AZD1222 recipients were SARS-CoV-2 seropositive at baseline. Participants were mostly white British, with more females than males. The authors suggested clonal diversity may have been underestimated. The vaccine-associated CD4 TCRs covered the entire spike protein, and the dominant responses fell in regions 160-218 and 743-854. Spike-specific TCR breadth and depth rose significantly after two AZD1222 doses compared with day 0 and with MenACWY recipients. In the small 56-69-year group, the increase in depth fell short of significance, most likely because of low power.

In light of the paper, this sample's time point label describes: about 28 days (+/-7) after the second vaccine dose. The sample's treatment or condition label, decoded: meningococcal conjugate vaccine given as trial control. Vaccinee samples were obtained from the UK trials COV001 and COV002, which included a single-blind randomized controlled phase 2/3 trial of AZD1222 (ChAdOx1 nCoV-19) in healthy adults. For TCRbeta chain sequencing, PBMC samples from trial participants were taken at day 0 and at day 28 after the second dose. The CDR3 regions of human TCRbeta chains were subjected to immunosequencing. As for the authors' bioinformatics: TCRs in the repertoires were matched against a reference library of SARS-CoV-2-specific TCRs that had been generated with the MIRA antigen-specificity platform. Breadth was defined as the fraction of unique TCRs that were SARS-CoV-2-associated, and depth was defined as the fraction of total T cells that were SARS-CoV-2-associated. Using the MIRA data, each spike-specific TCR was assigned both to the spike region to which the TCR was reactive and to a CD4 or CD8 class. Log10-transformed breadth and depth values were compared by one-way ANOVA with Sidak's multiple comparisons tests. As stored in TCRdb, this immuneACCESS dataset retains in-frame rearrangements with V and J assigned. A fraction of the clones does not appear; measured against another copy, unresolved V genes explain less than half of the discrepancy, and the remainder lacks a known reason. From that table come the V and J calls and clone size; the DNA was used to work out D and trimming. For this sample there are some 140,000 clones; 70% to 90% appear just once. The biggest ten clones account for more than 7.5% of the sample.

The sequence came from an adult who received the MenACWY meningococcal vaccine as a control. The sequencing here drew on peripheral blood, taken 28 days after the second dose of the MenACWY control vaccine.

The CDR3 reads as follows: CASSFSAYQPQHF. The DNA is TGTGCCAGCAGCTTTTCAGCATATCAGCCCCAGCATTTT. The rearranged segments are TRBV7-9 and TRBJ1-5, with no D gene named confidently. V was cut back by 3 bases and J by 5 bases, leaving a gap of 8 bases between them. The CDR3 runs 13 residues from the cysteine to the phenylalanine. This entry keeps only the CDR3 DNA: 39 bases, framed from base 1. CDR1 and CDR2 were assigned from the germline V gene (reference sequence) as SEHNR and FQNEAQ.